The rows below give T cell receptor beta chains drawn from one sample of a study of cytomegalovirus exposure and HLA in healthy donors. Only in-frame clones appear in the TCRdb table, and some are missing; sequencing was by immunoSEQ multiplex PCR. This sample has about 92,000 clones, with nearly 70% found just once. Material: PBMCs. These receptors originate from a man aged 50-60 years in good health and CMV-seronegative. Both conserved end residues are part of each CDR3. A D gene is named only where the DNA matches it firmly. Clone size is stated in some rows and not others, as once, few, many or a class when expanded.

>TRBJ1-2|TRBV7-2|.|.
CASSQRLGGYTF
TGTGCCAGCAGCCAGCGGTTGGGCGGCTACACCTTC
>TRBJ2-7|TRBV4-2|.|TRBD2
CASSRRTSGGAPSYEQYF
TGTGCCAGCAGCCGGCGAACTAGCGGGGGGGCTCCCTCCTACGAGCAGTACTTT
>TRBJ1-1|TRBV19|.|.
CASSILAGGTEAFF
TGTGCCAGTAGTATACTAGCGGGTGGCACTGAAGCTTTCTTT
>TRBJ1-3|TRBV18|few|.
CASSPLQSVISGNTIYF
TGTGCCAGCTCACCACTTCAGAGCGTCATATCTGGAAACACCATATATTTT
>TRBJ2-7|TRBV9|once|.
CAPGSHEQYF
TGTGCCCCGGGTTCGCACGAGCAGTACTTC
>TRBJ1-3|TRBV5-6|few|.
CASSLSDISSGNTIYF
TGTGCCAGCAGCTTGAGTGACATCTCCTCTGGAAACACCATATATTTT
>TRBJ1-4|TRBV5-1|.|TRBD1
CASSLLTGVEKLFF
TGCGCCAGCAGCTTACTGACAGGGGTTGAAAAACTGTTTTTT
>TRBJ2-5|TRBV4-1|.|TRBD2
CASSQDGSRGGTQYF
TGCGCCAGCAGCCAAGATGGCAGCCGGGGGGGGACCCAGTACTTC
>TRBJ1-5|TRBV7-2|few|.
CASSSDTRQPQHF
TGTGCCAGCAGCTCGGACACGAGGCAGCCCCAGCATTTT
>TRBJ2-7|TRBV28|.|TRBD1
CASTPHRGVGEQYF
TGTGCCAGCACCCCACACAGGGGAGTGGGCGAGCAGTACTTC
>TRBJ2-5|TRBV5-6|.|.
CASSLEGAETQYF
TGTGCCAGCAGCTTGGAGGGAGCGGAGACCCAGTACTTC
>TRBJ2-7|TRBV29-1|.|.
CSVGGQGIGEQYF
TGCAGCGTTGGGGGACAAGGGATAGGCGAGCAGTACTTC